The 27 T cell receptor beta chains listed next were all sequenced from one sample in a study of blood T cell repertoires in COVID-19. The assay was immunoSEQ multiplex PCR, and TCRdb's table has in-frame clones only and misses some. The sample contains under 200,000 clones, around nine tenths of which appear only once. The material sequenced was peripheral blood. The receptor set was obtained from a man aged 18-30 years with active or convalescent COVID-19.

CDR3 loop: CASSRQGLGNQPQHF. CDR3 nucleotide sequence: TGTGCCAGCAGTAGACAGGGGCTGGGAAATCAGCCCCAGCATTTT. The chain carries TRBV27 and TRBJ1-5; 8 nucleotides align to TRBD1. Per the germline V gene, CDR1 is MNHEY and CDR2 is SMNVEV (reference sequence). After removal of 5 bases from V and 4 bases from J, the junction contained 7 bases not matched to a gene. CDR3 size: 15 residues.

CDR3 DNA: TGTGCCAGCTCGGCGGGACAGAGCTCTGGAAACACCATATATTTT. It codes for CASSAGQSSGNTIYF. The gene calls are TRBV18 and TRBJ1-3; 7 bases map to TRBD1. CDR1 KGHSH and CDR2 LQKENI come from the germline V gene. V lost 6 bases, J lost 0 bases, and 5 bases stayed unmatched. This CDR3 is 15 amino acids long.

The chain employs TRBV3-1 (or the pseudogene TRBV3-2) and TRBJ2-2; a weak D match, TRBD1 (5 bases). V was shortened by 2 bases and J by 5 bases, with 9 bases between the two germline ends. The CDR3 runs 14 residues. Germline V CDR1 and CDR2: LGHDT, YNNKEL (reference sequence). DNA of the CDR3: TGTGCCAGCAGCCAACCAGGGAATACCGGGGAGCTGTTTTTT. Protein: CASSQPGNTGELFF.

The CDR3 region has the DNA TGTGCCAGCAGCTTCACAGAGAACACTGAAGCTTTCTTT. It encodes CASSFTENTEAFF. The chain has TRBV7-2 and TRBJ1-1; no firm D call. This CDR3 is 13 amino acids long. The ends were cut back, 3 bases at V and 1 base at J, with 6 bases in the middle. Per germline, CDR1 SGHTA and CDR2 FQGNSA.

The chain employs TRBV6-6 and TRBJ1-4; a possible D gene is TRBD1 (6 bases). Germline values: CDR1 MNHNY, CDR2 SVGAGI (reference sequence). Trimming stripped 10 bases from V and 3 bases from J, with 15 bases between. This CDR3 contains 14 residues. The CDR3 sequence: CATLRGGPNEKLFF. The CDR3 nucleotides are TGTGCCACGCTTCGTGGGGGCCCTAATGAAAAACTGTTTTTT.

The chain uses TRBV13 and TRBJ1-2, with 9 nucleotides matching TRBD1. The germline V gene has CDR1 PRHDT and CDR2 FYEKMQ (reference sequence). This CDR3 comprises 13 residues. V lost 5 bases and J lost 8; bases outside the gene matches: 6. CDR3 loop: CASSLGQGSGYTF. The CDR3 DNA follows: TGTGCCAGCAGCCTGGGACAGGGATCAGGCTACACCTTC.

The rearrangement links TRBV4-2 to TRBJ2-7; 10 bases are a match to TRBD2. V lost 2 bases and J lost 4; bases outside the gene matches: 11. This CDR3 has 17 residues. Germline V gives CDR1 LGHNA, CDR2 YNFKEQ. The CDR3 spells CASSQSGLADILYEQYF. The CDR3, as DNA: TGTGCCAGCAGCCAATCTGGACTAGCGGATATATTATACGAGCAGTACTTC.

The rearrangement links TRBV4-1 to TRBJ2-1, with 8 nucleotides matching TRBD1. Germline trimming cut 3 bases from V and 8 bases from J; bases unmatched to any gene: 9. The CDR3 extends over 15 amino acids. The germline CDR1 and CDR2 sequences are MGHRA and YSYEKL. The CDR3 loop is CASSHRQGMSDEQFF. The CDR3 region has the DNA TGCGCCAGCAGCCACCGACAGGGGATGTCCGATGAGCAGTTCTTC.

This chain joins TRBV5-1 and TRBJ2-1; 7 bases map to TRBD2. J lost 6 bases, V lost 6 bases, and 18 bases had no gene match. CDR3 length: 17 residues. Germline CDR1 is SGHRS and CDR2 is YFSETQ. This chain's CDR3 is CASIGASGFPSTNEQFF. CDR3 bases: TGCGCCAGCATTGGGGCTAGCGGTTTCCCGAGCACCAATGAGCAGTTCTTC.

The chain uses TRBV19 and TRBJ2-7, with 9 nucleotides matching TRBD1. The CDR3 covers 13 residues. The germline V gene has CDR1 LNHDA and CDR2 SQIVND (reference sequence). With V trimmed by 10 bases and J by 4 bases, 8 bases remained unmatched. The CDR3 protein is CATGTGRWYEQYF. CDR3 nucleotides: TGTGCCACTGGGACAGGGAGGTGGTACGAGCAGTACTTC.

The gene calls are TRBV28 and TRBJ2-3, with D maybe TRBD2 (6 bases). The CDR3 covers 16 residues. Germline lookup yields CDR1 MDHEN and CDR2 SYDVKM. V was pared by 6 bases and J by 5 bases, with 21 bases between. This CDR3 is CASRGESGRREDTQYF. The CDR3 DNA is TGTGCCAGCAGGGGGGAATCGGGCAGGCGGGAAGATACGCAGTATTTT. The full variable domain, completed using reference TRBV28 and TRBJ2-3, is DVKVTQSSRYLVKRTGEKVFLECVQDMDHENMFWYRQDPGLGLRLIYFSYDVKMKEKGDIPEGYSVSREKKERFSLILESASTNQTSMYLCASRGESGRREDTQYFGPGTRLTVL.

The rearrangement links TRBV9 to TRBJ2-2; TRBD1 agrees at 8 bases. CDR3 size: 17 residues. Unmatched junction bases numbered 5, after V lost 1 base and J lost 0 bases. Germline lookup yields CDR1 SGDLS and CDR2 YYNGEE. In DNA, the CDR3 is TGTGCCAGCAGCGTAAACAGGGGGGAGCCGAACACCGGGGAGCTGTTTTTT. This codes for CASSVNRGEPNTGELFF. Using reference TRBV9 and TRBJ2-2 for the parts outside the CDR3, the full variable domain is DSGVTQTPKHLITATGQRVTLRCSPRSGDLSVYWYQQSLDQGLQFLIQYYNGEERAKGNILERFSAQQFPDLHSELNLSSLELGDSALYFCASSVNRGEPNTGELFFGEGSRLTVL.

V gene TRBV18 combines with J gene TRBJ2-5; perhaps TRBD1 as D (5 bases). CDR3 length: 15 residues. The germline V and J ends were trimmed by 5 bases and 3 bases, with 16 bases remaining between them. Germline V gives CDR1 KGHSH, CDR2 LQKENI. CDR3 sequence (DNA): TGTGCCAGCTCAGGATCGGCAGGGTTGAAAGAGACCCAGTACTTC. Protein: CASSGSAGLKETQYF.

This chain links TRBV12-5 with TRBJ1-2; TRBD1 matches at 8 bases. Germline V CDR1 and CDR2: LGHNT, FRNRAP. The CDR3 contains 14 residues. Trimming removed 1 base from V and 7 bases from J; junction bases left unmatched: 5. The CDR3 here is CASGLGQGAGGYTF. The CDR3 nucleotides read TGTGCTAGTGGTTTGGGTCAGGGGGCGGGTGGCTACACCTTC.

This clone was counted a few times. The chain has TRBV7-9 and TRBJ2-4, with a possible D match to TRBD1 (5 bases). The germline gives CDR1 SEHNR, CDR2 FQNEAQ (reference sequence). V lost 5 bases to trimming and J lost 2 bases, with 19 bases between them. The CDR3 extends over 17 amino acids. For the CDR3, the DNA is TGTGCCAGCAGCCCATCCGAACCAGGGTATTCCAAAAACATTCAGTACTTC. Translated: CASSPSEPGYSKNIQYF. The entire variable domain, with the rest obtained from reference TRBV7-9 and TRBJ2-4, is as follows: DTGVSQNPRHKITKRGQNVTFRCDPISEHNRLYWYRQTLGQGPEFLTYFQNEAQLEKSRLLSDRFSAERPKGSFSTLEIQRTEQGDSAMYLCASSPSEPGYSKNIQYFGAGTRLSVL.

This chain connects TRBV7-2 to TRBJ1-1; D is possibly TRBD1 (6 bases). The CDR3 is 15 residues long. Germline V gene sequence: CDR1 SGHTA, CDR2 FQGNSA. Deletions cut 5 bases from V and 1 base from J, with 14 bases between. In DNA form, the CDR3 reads TGTGCCAGCAGCCCCGCCCCGACAGGGAACACTGAAGCTTTCTTT. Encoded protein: CASSPAPTGNTEAFF.

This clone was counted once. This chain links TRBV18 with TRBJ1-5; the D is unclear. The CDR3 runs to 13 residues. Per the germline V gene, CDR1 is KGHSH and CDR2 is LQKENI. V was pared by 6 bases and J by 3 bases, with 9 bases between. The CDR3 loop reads CASSQVDNQPQHF. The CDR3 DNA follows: TGTGCCAGCTCCCAGGTTGACAATCAGCCCCAGCATTTT.

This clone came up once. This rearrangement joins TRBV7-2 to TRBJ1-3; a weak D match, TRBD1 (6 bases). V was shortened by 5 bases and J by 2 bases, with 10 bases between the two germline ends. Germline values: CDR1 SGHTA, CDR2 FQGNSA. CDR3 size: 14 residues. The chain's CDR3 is CASSPDRPGNTIYF. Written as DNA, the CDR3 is TGTGCCAGCAGCCCAGACAGGCCTGGAAACACCATATATTTT.

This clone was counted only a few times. The CDR3 sequence is CAWTLDSPNYGYTF. DNA of the CDR3: TGTGCCTGGACCCTGGACAGTCCCAACTATGGCTACACCTTC. V gene TRBV30 combines with J gene TRBJ1-2, with D possibly being TRBD1 (6 bases). Trimming shortened V by 4 bases and J by 2 bases, and 14 bases separated the two germline ends. Germline V gene lookup returns CDR1 GTSNPN and CDR2 SVGIG (reference sequence). The CDR3 totals 14 residues.

CDR3 residues: CASKSTGEGYGYTF. CDR3 sequence (DNA): TGTGCCAGCAAATCGACCGGTGAGGGCTATGGCTACACCTTC. The chain recombines TRBV5-4 with TRBJ1-2; D unclear. V lost 6 bases and J lost 4, with 16 bases in between. The CDR3 consists of 14 residues. From germline, CDR1 is SGHNT and CDR2 YYREEE (reference sequence).

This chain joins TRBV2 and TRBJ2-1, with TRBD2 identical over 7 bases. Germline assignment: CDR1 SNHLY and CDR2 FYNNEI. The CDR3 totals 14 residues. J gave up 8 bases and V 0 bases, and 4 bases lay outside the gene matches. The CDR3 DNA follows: TGTGCCAGCAGTGAAGCGGGAGGGCCCGATGAGCAGTTCTTC. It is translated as CASSEAGGPDEQFF.

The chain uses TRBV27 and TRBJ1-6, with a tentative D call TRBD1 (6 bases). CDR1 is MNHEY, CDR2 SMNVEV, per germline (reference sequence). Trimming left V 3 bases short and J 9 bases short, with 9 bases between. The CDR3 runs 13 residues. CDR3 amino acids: CASSFIRGSPLHF. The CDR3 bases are TGTGCCAGCAGTTTCATCAGGGGTTCACCCCTCCACTTT.

CDR3 sequence: CAINSGRAGDTQYF. The CDR3 region has the DNA TGTGCCATCAATAGCGGGAGGGCCGGAGATACGCAGTATTTT. This chain links TRBV10-3 with TRBJ2-3, with 11 bases fitting TRBD2. The junction had 5 bases not matched to a gene; V was cut back by 7 bases and J by 5 bases. This CDR3 has 14 residues. Per the germline V gene, CDR1 is ENHRY and CDR2 is SYGVKD.

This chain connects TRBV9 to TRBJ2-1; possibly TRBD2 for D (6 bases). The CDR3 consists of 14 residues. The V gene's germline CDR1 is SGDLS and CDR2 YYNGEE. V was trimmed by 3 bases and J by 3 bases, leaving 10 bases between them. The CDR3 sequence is CASSAGTLYNEQFF. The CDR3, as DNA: TGTGCCAGCAGCGCCGGGACTCTCTACAATGAGCAGTTCTTC. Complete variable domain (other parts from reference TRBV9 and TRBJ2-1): DSGVTQTPKHLITATGQRVTLRCSPRSGDLSVYWYQQSLDQGLQFLIQYYNGEERAKGNILERFSAQQFPDLHSELNLSSLELGDSALYFCASSAGTLYNEQFFGPGTRLTVL.

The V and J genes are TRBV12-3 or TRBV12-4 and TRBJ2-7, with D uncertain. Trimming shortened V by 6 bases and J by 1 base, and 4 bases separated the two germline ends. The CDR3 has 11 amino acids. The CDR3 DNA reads TGTGCCAGCAGCCAATCCTACGAGCAGTACTTC. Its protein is CASSQSYEQYF.

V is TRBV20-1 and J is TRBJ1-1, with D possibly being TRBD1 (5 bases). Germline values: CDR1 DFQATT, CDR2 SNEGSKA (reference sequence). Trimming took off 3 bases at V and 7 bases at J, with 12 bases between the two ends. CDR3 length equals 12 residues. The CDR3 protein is CSASLTGVEAFF. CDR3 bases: TGCAGTGCTAGTCTAACGGGGGTTGAAGCTTTCTTT.

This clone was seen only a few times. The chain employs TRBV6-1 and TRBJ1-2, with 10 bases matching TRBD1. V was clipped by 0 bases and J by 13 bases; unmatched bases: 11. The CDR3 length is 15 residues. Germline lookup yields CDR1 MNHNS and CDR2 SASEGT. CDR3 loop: CASSEAEGQGNRATF. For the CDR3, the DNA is TGTGCCAGCAGTGAAGCGGAGGGACAGGGGAATCGGGCCACCTTC.